This T cell receptor beta chain was recorded in a study of technical replicates of blood from a handful of donors. CDR3 length: 15 residues. V shed 4 bases and J 0 bases; nucleotides not matched to a gene: 2. Germline-derived CDR1 and CDR2 are WSHSY and SAAADI. Produced via immunoSEQ multiplex PCR; TCRdb's table is partial and in-frame only. In the table there are roughly 48,000 clones, 92% of which are singletons. Material for sequencing was PBMCs. The chain uses TRBV10-2 and TRBJ1-3; TRBD1 agrees at 8 bases. The source of this sequence is a human donor in good health. Some clones in this sample may be carry-over from other donors' samples. CDR3 residues: CASSGDRGSGNTIYF. CDR3 nucleotide sequence: TGCGCCAGCAGTGGAGACAGGGGCTCTGGAAACACCATATATTTT.